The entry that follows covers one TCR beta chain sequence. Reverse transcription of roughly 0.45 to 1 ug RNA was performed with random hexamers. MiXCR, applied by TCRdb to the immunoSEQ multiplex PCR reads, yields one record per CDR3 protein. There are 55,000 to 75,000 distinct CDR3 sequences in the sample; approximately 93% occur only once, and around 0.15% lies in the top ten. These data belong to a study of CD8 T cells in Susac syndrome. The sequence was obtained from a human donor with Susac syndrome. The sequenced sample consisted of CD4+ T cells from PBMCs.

CDR3 region: CASSSPRRSNTEAFF. DNA of the CDR3: TGTGCCAGCAGCTCCCCCCGACGGTCGAACACTGAAGCTTTCTTT. This chain uses TRBV6-2 or TRBV6-3 with TRBJ1-1; D ambiguous. The CDR3 covers 15 residues. V was cut by 6 bases and J by 1 base, with 15 bases left in between. Germline CDR1 reads MNHEY; CDR2 reads SVGEGT.